This T cell receptor (beta chain) was obtained from a study of blood T cells in healthy people across ages. The germline V gene encodes CDR1 MDHEN and CDR2 SYDVKM. The CDR3 length is 16 residues. This clonotype showed up just a few times. A junction boundary mismatches the germline segment, possibly from a read error. A sample-barcoded 5' primer and a J-beta primer mix were used in a second PCR of about 6 to 12 cycles. Each CDR3 protein is one row after TCRdb ran MiXCR on the 5' RACE reads. The profile shows more than 800,000 distinct CDR3 sequences, around 28% of them singletons. This sequence originates from a woman older than 75 in good health. The J gene is TRBJ2-7, the V gene TRBV28, with 10 bases that match TRBD2. The specimen was blood. The CDR3 bases are TGTACCAGCAGTTCCCAGAAGCGGGGGGGCCGACGGGAGCAGTACTTC. Encoded protein: CTSSSQKRGGRREQYF. The full variable domain, completed using reference TRBV28 and TRBJ2-7, is DVKVTQSSRYLVKRTGEKVFLECVQDMDHENMFWYRQDPGLGLRLIYFSYDVKMKEKGDIPEGYSVSREKKERFSLILESASTNQTSMYLCTSSSQKRGGRREQYFGPGTRLTVT.